This T cell receptor (beta chain) was recorded in a study of a mutant IDH1 vaccine in newly diagnosed glioma. Study context: Treated patients were approximately 60% male, roughly 40% female, mean age around 40 years.

The V gene's germline CDR1 is SGHVS and CDR2 FQNEAQ. This CDR3 has 16 amino acids. The junction had 10 bases not matched to a gene; V was cut back by 1 base and J by 9 bases. Here immunoSEQ multiplex PCR was the method, and the copy in TCRdb shows in-frame clones only, minus some. The sample holds tens of thousands of clones, 70% to 85% seen once. This sample's time point: week 11, during vaccination. In every dose of vaccine, 300 ug of mutant IDH1 20-mer peptide was given alongside topical imiquimod. Remarks on this clone: Its antigen is currently unknown.

The TCR comes from a man aged 30 to 45 with glioma. This sequence joins TRBV7-8 and TRBJ2-1, with TRBD1 identical over 9 bases. The starting material was PBMCs, obtained from a glioma patient whose treatment included an IDH1 peptide vaccine. The CDR3: CASSLERQGVYGEQFF. The CDR3 DNA is TGTGCCAGCAGCTTAGAGCGACAGGGGGTATATGGTGAGCAGTTCTTC.